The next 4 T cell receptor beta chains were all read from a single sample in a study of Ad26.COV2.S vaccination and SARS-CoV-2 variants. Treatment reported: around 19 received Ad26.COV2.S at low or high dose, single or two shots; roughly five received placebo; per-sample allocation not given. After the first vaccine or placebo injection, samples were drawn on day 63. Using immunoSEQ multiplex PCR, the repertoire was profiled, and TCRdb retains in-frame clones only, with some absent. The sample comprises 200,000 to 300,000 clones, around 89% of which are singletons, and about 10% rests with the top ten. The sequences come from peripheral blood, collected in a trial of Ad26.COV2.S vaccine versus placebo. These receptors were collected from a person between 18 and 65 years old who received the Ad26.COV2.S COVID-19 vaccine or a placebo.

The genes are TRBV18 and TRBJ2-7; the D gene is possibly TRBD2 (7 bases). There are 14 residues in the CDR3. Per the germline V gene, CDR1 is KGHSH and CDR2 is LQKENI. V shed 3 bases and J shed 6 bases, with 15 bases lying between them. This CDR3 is CASSPPSGGGEQYF. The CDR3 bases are TGTGCCAGCTCACCCCCCTCGGGGGGCGGCGAGCAGTACTTC.

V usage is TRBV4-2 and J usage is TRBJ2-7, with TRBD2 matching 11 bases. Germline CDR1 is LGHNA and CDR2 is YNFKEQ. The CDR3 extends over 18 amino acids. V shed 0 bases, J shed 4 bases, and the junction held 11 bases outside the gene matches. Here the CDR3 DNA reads TGTGCCAGCAGCCAAGATCCGATACTAGCGGGAGTCATATACGAGCAGTACTTC. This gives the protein CASSQDPILAGVIYEQYF.

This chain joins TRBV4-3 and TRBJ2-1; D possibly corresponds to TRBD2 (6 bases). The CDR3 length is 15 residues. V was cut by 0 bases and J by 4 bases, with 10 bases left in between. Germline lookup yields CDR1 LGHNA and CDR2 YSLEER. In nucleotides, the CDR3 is TGCGCCAGCAGCCAAGACCGGACTACGTACAATGAGCAGTTCTTC. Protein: CASSQDRTTYNEQFF.

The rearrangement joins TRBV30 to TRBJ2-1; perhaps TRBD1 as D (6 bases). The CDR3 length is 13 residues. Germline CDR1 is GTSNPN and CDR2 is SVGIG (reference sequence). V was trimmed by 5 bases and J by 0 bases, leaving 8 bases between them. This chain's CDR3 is CAWGQSSYNEQFF. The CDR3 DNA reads TGTGCCTGGGGACAGAGCTCCTACAATGAGCAGTTCTTC.